Below, one T cell receptor (beta chain) is given with its context. The specificity of this receptor is unknown. The input lacks base qualities; no much larger clone sits a single base away. This entry is derived from a study of CD8 T cells in Susac syndrome (dated by TCRdb to about 2019). For the wider study: Among the Susac syndrome patients who were sequenced, clinically active disease was present in six and clinical remission was observed in eight or nine. At blood withdrawal, Susac syndrome patients were either therapy-naive, taking corticosteroids (in some cases with IVIg as well), or taking IVIg alone. Whether CD8+ T cell activation and differentiation in Susac syndrome was antigen driven was tested using repertoire sequencing.

The CDR3 sequence holds 16 residues, the cysteine and phenylalanine included. Kept here is only the CDR3 DNA, which spans 48 bases and is read in frame from base 1. Relative to germline, V is 1 base shorter and J is 4 bases shorter, with 17 bases between their ends. For CDR1 and CDR2, the germline V gene (reference sequence) lists SSHAT and FNYEAQ. Peripheral blood CD8+ and CD4+ T cells from healthy donors, Susac syndrome patients and multiple sclerosis patients were profiled by high-throughput TCR beta sequencing. The Susac syndrome patients fulfilled recently defined diagnostic criteria for definite or probable disease. Bulk CD8+ and CD4+ T cells were purified by magnetic negative isolation, whereas CD8+ TEMRA cells were enriched by FACS. Blood was collected in EDTA tubes and processed within 24 hours, with PBMCs isolated through density gradient centrifugation. PBMCs intended for TCR sequencing were cryopreserved in liquid nitrogen and thawed later in a water bath at 37 degrees C. The sorted or isolated CD4+, CD8+ and CD8+ TEMRA cells had a purity of 90% or higher.

Summary of the overall study and its limitations: The study acknowledged that relatively few individuals were included in the TCR sequencing and HLA analysis. In patients with Susac syndrome, the CD4+ T cell repertoire showed no detectable clonal expansion.

RNA was extracted using the RNeasy kit, and roughly 0.5 to 1 microgram was reverse transcribed with random hexamers. The immunoSEQ multiplex PCR assay, which covers 54 Vbeta and 13 Jbeta segments, was used to amplify TCR beta CDR3 regions. Bias from PCR amplification was corrected by using a synthetic template baseline for primer optimization and for computational correction. The original pipeline was this. Reads were assigned to V, D and J genes according to IMGT and analyzed in immunoSEQ Analyzer, with only productive sequences retained. Clonality was computed as one minus Shannon entropy normalized by log2 of the number of productive unique sequences. Public and private clones were assessed among the 100 most prevalent clones of each patient and control. Clones were defined as Susac-specific when absent from the healthy and MS cohorts, from about a thousand published viral clones and from other ImmuneACCESS disease sequences. TCRdb reran the public reads through fastp at Q25 and MiXCR, keeping productive beta chains. All rows with the same CDR3 protein become a single entry with the most common DNA and genes. The V and J calls follow TCRdb's processing rather than the paper's. The sample data list about 150,000 distinct CDR3 sequences, and around 95% of these were observed just once. 0.15% to 0.2% of the sample is taken by the ten largest.

The V gene is TRBV7-7 and the J gene is TRBJ2-7; TRBD2 is perhaps the D gene, given 5 matching bases. The TCR sequence derives from a human donor with Susac syndrome. The sample comprised CD4+ T cells from PBMCs. This receptor has the CDR3 CASSLDPSGIRYEQYF. The bases are TGTGCCAGCAGCTTAGATCCCTCGGGGATTAGGTACGAGCAGTACTTC.